This T cell receptor (beta chain) was documented in a study of regulatory T cells in long-lasting Graves disease. Regarding the study as a whole: Authors noted too few samples as a limitation. With persistent disease, TRBV28, TRBJ1-2 and TRBJ2-5 were the favored segments.

The ends were cut back, 7 bases at V and 5 bases at J, with 14 bases in the middle. The germline CDR1 and CDR2 sequences are SQVTM and ANQGSEA. The CDR3 is 13 residues long. Assembly of TCR beta libraries relied on iRepertoire HTBI primers together with Arm-PCR of CDR3 regions. TCRdb re-called the multiplex PCR reads with MiXCR, one entry per CDR3 protein. The repertoire holds roughly 510,000 distinct CDR3 sequences, with about 15% as singletons. Time point: newly diagnosed GD, antithyroid drugs for less than 3 months. Isolated PBMC RNA provided the starting material for the TCR library. This clonotype was observed a handful of times. The antigen remains undetermined. These data also formed part of another study, on T cells in Graves' hyperthyroidism and ophthalmopathy. In that study: First-round RT-PCR of the TCR CDR3 relied on the HTBI primer set. Blood samples included most of the expanded thyroid clonotypes exceeding 0.001.

The receptor was isolated from a man aged 18 to 35 with Graves disease. The chain combines TRBV29-1 with TRBJ1-4; D uncertain. The sequencing here drew on peripheral blood mononuclear cells (PBMCs), taken at new diagnosis, from a patient treated with antithyroid drugs. CDR3 in amino acids: CSARIDGNEKLFF. For the CDR3, the DNA is TGCAGCGCCAGGATAGACGGGAATGAAAAACTGTTTTTT.